Following are 24 T cell receptor beta chains from one sample sequenced in a study of cytomegalovirus exposure and HLA in healthy donors. PCR primers comprised 60 Vbeta and 13 Jbeta primers. Some clones are missing from TCRdb's copy, which holds only in-frame ones; the method was immunoSEQ multiplex PCR. The sample lists about 200,000 clones; 80% to 85% were seen once. Source material: PBMCs. The receptors come from a woman in her fifties or sixties in good health and CMV-seropositive.

The chain is built from TRBV2 and TRBJ2-3, with 9 bases matching TRBD2. From germline, CDR1 is SNHLY and CDR2 FYNNEI. With V trimmed by 6 bases and J by 5 bases, 9 bases remained unmatched. This CDR3 is 15 amino acids long. This CDR3 is CASSLEGLAVDTQYF. CDR3 DNA sequence: TGTGCCAGCAGCCTGGAGGGACTAGCAGTAGATACGCAGTATTTT.

This chain uses TRBV5-1 with TRBJ1-4; 8 bases match TRBD1. CDR3 size: 16 residues. Per germline, CDR1 SGHRS and CDR2 YFSETQ. V gave up 0 bases and J gave up 7 bases; unmatched junction bases: 8. The CDR3 sequence is CASSLVAGGYGEKLFF. The CDR3 DNA reads as TGCGCCAGCAGCTTGGTTGCAGGGGGCTACGGTGAAAAACTGTTTTTT.

The chain links TRBV28 to TRBJ1-1, with TRBD1 matching over 9 bases. CDR3 length: 17 residues. Germline CDR1 reads MDHEN; CDR2 reads SYDVKM. Unmatched junction bases numbered 9, after V lost 4 bases and J lost 0 bases. This CDR3 is CASSSFPGTGMNTEAFF. The CDR3 nucleotides read TGTGCCAGCAGTTCCTTTCCCGGGACAGGGATGAACACTGAAGCTTTCTTT.

This sequence joins TRBV19 and TRBJ2-7; 7 bases are shared with TRBD2. The CDR3 loop spans 13 amino acids. CDR1 and CDR2 (germline): LNHDA, SQIVND (reference sequence). The junction had 5 bases not matched to a gene; V was cut back by 4 bases and J by 5 bases. Written as DNA, the CDR3 is TGTGCCAGTAGTAGCGGGAGTACCCACGAGCAGTACTTC. This sequence encodes CASSSGSTHEQYF.

The chain employs TRBV5-1 and TRBJ2-3; maybe TRBD2 (5 bases). The germline V gene encodes CDR1 SGHRS and CDR2 YFSETQ. This CDR3 is 14 amino acids long. Deletions cut 2 bases from V and 4 bases from J, with 11 bases between. The CDR3 is CASSFNGESDTQYF. Written as DNA, the CDR3 is TGCGCCAGCAGCTTTAATGGGGAGTCAGATACGCAGTATTTT.

This clone was counted once. The chain uses TRBV28 and TRBJ2-3; 9 bases are a match to TRBD2. The CDR3 totals 14 residues. Germline CDR1 and CDR2: MDHEN and SYDVKM. Trimming cost V 7 bases and J 1 base; bases outside gene matches: 3. The CDR3 sequence is CASNIAGGTDTQYF. The CDR3 DNA reads TGTGCCAGCAACATAGCGGGGGGCACAGATACGCAGTATTTT.

This clone was seen more than once but under ten times. The chain couples TRBV10-3 to TRBJ2-3; D may be TRBD2 (6 bases). The CDR3 contains 14 residues. V was clipped by 8 bases and J by 2 bases, with 14 bases between them. Germline CDR1 ENHRY, CDR2 SYGVKD. CDR3 sequence: CAIARDSLTDTQYF. CDR3 in DNA: TGTGCCATCGCCCGGGACTCCCTCACAGATACGCAGTATTTT.

This sequence joins TRBV11-2 and TRBJ2-5; a weak D match, TRBD1 (6 bases). The DNA end lines up better with TRBJ2-7; the J call may be wrong. Germline CDR1 reads SGHAT; CDR2 reads FQNNGV. The CDR3 is made up of 15 amino acids. The CDR3 region has the DNA TGTGCCAGCAGCCAGCACTCAGGACAGTACTCCGAGCAGTACTTC. This encodes CASSQHSGQYSEQYF.

V gene TRBV18 combines with J gene TRBJ1-5; tentative D call: TRBD1 (5 bases). Germline V CDR1 and CDR2: KGHSH, LQKENI. With 3 bases removed from V and 6 bases from J, the gap between germline ends came to 15 bases. There are 15 residues in the CDR3. The CDR3 reads CASSPGTEGGQPQHF. The CDR3 DNA reads TGTGCCAGCTCACCGGGGACGGAGGGCGGTCAGCCCCAGCATTTT.

J is TRBJ2-2 and V is TRBV7-8; D not certain. This CDR3 contains 14 residues. Germline CDR1 SGHVS, CDR2 FQNEAQ. V was cut by 2 bases and J by 0 bases, with 4 bases left in between. In DNA, the CDR3 is TGTGCCAGCAGCTTAACTACGAACACCGGGGAGCTGTTTTTT. Translated: CASSLTTNTGELFF.

This sequence joins TRBV11-2 and TRBJ2-2; unclear D gene. Germline V gene sequence: CDR1 SGHAT, CDR2 FQNNGV. Between the trimmed V and J ends, which lost 5 bases and 0 bases, there was a span of 10 bases. The CDR3 contains 15 residues. The CDR3 region has the DNA TGTGCCAGCAGCCCCCGTGGCACGAACACCGGGGAGCTGTTTTTT. Encoded protein: CASSPRGTNTGELFF.

The gene calls are TRBV10-3 and TRBJ1-6, with D tentatively TRBD1 (5 bases). The germline V and J ends were trimmed by 6 bases and 4 bases, with 10 bases remaining between them. This CDR3 has 14 residues. Germline loops: CDR1 ENHRY, CDR2 SYGVKD. This CDR3 is CAIRTDSYNSPLHF. The CDR3 region has the DNA TGTGCCATCAGAACAGACAGTTATAATTCACCCCTCCACTTT.

The rearrangement links TRBV19 to TRBJ1-4, with 7 bases identical to TRBD1. The germline CDR1 and CDR2 sequences are LNHDA and SQIVND (reference sequence). This CDR3 has 16 amino acids. V trimming: 7 bases; J trimming: 7 bases; junction bases outside the gene matches: 15. The CDR3 protein is CASMRGQLSRGEKLFF. Here the CDR3 DNA reads TGTGCCAGTATGAGGGGACAGCTTTCCCGAGGTGAAAAACTGTTTTTT.

V and J are TRBV28 and TRBJ1-1; tentatively, D is TRBD1 (6 bases). The V end lost 6 bases, the J end lost 1 base, and 9 bases lay between the germline ends. The germline gives CDR1 MDHEN, CDR2 SYDVKM. CDR3 length: 13 amino acids. CDR3 sequence: CASRQGRNTEAFF. CDR3 coding DNA: TGTGCCAGCAGACAGGGAAGGAACACTGAAGCTTTCTTT.

This chain uses TRBV4-1 with TRBJ2-3, with TRBD2 matching over 7 bases. The V gene end was trimmed by 6 bases and the J gene end by 5 bases; junction bases not matched to a gene: 8. In germline, CDR1 is MGHRA, CDR2 YSYEKL. The CDR3 is made up of 14 amino acids. CDR3 protein: CASSISGFRDTQYF. The CDR3 nucleotides are TGCGCCAGCAGTATTAGCGGGTTTCGAGATACGCAGTATTTT.

The chain couples TRBV28 to TRBJ2-5; the match to TRBD1 covers 10 bases. Germline CDR1 is MDHEN and CDR2 is SYDVKM. V dropped 6 bases and J dropped 5; count of bases not matched to a gene: 15. The CDR3 runs 17 residues. The CDR3 spells CASRPPLVTGGRETQYF. The CDR3 DNA reads TGTGCCAGCAGACCTCCATTGGTGACAGGGGGCAGGGAGACCCAGTACTTC.

This rearrangement joins TRBV15 to TRBJ2-5; 7 bases line up with TRBD2. The CDR3 consists of 14 residues. The junction had 6 bases not matched to a gene; V was cut back by 4 bases and J by 4 bases. Germline CDR1 LNHNV, CDR2 YYDKDF (reference sequence). CDR3 in DNA: TGTGCCACCAGCATAGGCGGGGAGGGAGAGACCCAGTACTTC. It encodes CATSIGGEGETQYF.

This clone has just one count. The rearrangement joins TRBV19 to TRBJ1-5; maybe TRBD1 (5 bases). This CDR3 has 12 residues. Deletions cut 11 bases from V and 9 bases from J, with 17 bases between. Germline assignment: CDR1 LNHDA and CDR2 SQIVND (reference sequence). The CDR3 nucleotides are TGTGCCGGCGGGACCTTACAACGGCCCCAGCATTTT. It codes for CAGGTLQRPQHF. Looking up the rest from reference TRBV19 and TRBJ1-5 gives the full variable domain: DGGITQSPKYLFRKEGQNVTLSCEQNLNHDAMYWYRQDPGQGLRLIYYSQIVNDFQKGDIAEGYSVSREKKESFPLTVTSAQKNPTAFYLCAGGTLQRPQHFGDGTRLSIL.

The chain employs TRBV25-1 and TRBJ2-3, with 11 bases that match TRBD2. V shed 3 bases, J shed 2 bases, and the junction held 4 bases outside the gene matches. Germline V lookup: CDR1 MGHDK, CDR2 SYGVNS. The CDR3 sequence is 16 residues long. The DNA for the CDR3 is TGTGCCAGCAGTGATCCGGGACTAGCGGCCACAGATACGCAGTATTTT. Translating it yields CASSDPGLAATDTQYF. Using reference TRBV25-1 and TRBJ2-3 for the parts outside the CDR3, the full variable domain is EADIYQTPRYLVIGTGKKITLECSQTMGHDKMYWYQQDPGMELHLIHYSYGVNSTEKGDLSSESTVSRIRTEHFPLTLESARPSHTSQYLCASSDPGLAATDTQYFGPGTRLTVL.

This rearrangement joins TRBV6-5 to TRBJ2-7, with 8 bases that match TRBD1. V was pared by 4 bases and J by 6 bases, with 11 bases of the junction left unmatched. CDR1 MNHEY and CDR2 SVGAGI come from the germline V gene. CDR3 length: 15 amino acids. The CDR3 reads CASSSNRDRFLEQYF. The CDR3 DNA reads TGTGCCAGCAGTTCAAACCGGGACAGGTTCCTCGAGCAGTACTTC.

The V gene is TRBV28, the J gene TRBJ1-2, with TRBD1 identical over 7 bases. Germline values: CDR1 MDHEN, CDR2 SYDVKM. This CDR3 contains 13 residues. The trim removed 10 bases at V and 8 bases at J, leaving 13 bases unmatched. The CDR3 is CAIFDRVERGYTF. The CDR3 nucleotides are TGTGCCATCTTCGACAGGGTGGAACGAGGCTACACCTTC.

The rearrangement joins TRBV30 to TRBJ2-2, with 10 nucleotides matching TRBD2. CDR3 length: 13 residues. Germline assignment: CDR1 GTSNPN and CDR2 SVGIG (reference sequence). V shed 7 bases and J 7 bases; nucleotides not matched to a gene: 6. The CDR3 loop is CAYVAGGLGELFF. In DNA form, the CDR3 reads TGTGCCTACGTAGCGGGAGGCCTCGGGGAGCTGTTTTTT. Full variable domain (rest looked up from reference TRBV30 and TRBJ2-2): SQTIHQWPATLVQPVGSPLSLECTVEGTSNPNLYWYRQAAGRGLQLLFYSVGIGQISSEVPQNLSASRPQDRQFILSSKKLLLSDSGFYLCAYVAGGLGELFFGEGSRLTVL.

J is TRBJ2-5 and V is TRBV7-8, with 12 bases aligning to TRBD2. This CDR3 is built from 16 residues. Germline V gives CDR1 SGHVS, CDR2 FQNEAQ. The V and J ends lost 2 bases and 4 bases, in that order; junction bases with no gene match: 5. In DNA, the CDR3 is TGTGCCAGCAGCTTAAGTCCTAGCGGGGGGGCAGAGACCCAGTACTTC. It translates to CASSLSPSGGAETQYF.

The gene calls are TRBV4-3 and TRBJ2-1, with 8 bases identical to TRBD2. The CDR3 sequence is 19 residues long. V dropped 3 bases and J dropped 7; count of bases not matched to a gene: 20. Germline values: CDR1 LGHNA, CDR2 YSLEER. The CDR3 is CASSHSPLLAGRPNNEQFF. The CDR3 DNA reads as TGCGCCAGCAGCCACTCCCCCCTCCTAGCGGGTCGGCCTAATAATGAGCAGTTCTTC.